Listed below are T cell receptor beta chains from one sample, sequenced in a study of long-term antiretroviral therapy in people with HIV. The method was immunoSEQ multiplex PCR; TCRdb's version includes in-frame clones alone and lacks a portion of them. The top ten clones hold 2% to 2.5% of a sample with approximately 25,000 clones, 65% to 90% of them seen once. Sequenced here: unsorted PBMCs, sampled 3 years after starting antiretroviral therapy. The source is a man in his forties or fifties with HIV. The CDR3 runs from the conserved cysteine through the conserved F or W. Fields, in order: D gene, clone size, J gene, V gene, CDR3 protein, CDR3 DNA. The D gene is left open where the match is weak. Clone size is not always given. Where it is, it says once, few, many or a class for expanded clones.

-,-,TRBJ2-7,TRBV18,CASSPQVFVGDTYEQYF,TGTGCCAGCTCACCACAAGTTTTTGTAGGGGACACCTACGAGCAGTACTTC
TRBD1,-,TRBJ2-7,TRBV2,CASRRDRSTYEQYF,TGTGCCAGCAGGAGGGACAGGTCCACCTACGAGCAGTACTTC
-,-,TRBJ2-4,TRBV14,CASSPGYQNIQYF,TGTGCCAGCAGCCCGGGCTACCAAAACATTCAGTACTTC
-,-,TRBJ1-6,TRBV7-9,CASGGNKNSPLHF,TGTGCCAGCGGAGGGAACAAGAATTCACCCCTCCACTTT
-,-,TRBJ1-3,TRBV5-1,CASSLAASDRGNTIYF,TGCGCCAGCAGCTTGGCCGCTTCCGATCGTGGAAACACCATATATTTT
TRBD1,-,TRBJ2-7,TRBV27,CASSAGTGISYEQYF,TGTGCCAGCAGTGCCGGGACAGGGATCTCCTACGAGCAGTACTTC
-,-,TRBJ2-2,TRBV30,CAWGGERNTGELFF,TGTGCCTGGGGGGGAGAACGGAACACCGGGGAGCTGTTTTTT
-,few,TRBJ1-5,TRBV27,CASSWGDSNQPQHF,TGTGCCAGCAGTTGGGGGGATAGCAATCAGCCCCAGCATTTT
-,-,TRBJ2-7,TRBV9,CASSVGEHYEQYF,TGTGCCAGCAGCGTAGGTGAACACTACGAGCAGTACTTC
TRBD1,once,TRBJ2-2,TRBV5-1,CASSSGTDPDTGELFF,TGCGCCAGCAGCTCCGGGACAGACCCGGACACCGGGGAGCTGTTTTTT
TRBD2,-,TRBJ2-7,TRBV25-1,CASSVGLAVYEQYF,TGTGCCAGCAGTGTAGGACTAGCGGTCTACGAGCAGTACTTC
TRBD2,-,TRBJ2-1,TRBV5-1,CASSLTSVEQFF,TGCGCCAGCAGCTTAACTAGCGTTGAGCAGTTCTTC
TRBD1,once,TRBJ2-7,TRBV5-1,CASSLAGTGDYEQYF,TGCGCCAGCAGCTTGGCCGGGACAGGTGACTACGAGCAGTACTTC
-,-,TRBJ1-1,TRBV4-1,CASSPRGLGTEAFF,TGCGCCAGCAGCCCCCGGGGGCTGGGGACTGAAGCTTTCTTT
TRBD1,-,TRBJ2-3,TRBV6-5,CASSLTGGATDTQYF,TGTGCCAGCAGTTTGACAGGGGGCGCGACAGATACGCAGTATTTT
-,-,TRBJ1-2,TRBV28,CASRLTSDYGYTF,TGTGCCAGCAGGTTAACTTCCGACTATGGCTACACCTTC
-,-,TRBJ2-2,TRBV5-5,CASSWTTGGSGELFF,TGTGCCAGCAGCTGGACGACAGGAGGGTCCGGGGAGCTGTTTTTT
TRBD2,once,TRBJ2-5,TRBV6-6,CASTPGTSTGETQYF,TGTGCCAGCACCCCAGGGACTAGTACAGGGGAGACCCAGTACTTC
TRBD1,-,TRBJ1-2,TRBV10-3,CATGQGAMDDYGYTF,TGTGCCACGGGACAGGGGGCAATGGACGACTATGGCTACACCTTC
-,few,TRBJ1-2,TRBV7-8,CASSYRGVEGYTF,TGTGCCAGCAGCTATAGGGGTGTGGAAGGCTACACCTTC
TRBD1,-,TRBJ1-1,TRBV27,CASRKQGGKTEAFF,TGTGCCAGTAGGAAACAGGGGGGAAAGACTGAAGCTTTCTTT
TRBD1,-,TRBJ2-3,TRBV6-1,CATLDRGITDTQYF,TGTGCCACCTTGGACAGGGGGATAACAGATACGCAGTATTTT
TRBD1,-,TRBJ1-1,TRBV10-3,CATRTPQGPTEAFF,TGTGCCACGCGAACACCACAGGGGCCCACTGAAGCTTTCTTT
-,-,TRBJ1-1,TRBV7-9,CASSPIATVNTEAFF,TGTGCCAGCAGCCCGATAGCGACGGTGAACACTGAAGCTTTCTTT
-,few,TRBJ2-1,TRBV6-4,CASSPDRGLAGVGSYNEQFF,TGTGCCAGCAGTCCGGACAGGGGGCTAGCGGGAGTAGGGTCCTACAATGAGCAGTTCTTC
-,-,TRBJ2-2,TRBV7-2,CASSLAGGLRDTGELFF,TGTGCCAGCAGCTTAGCGGGAGGCCTAAGGGACACCGGGGAGCTGTTTTTT
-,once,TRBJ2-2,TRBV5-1,CASSLGLSGELFF,TGCGCCAGCAGCTTGGGTCTGTCGGGGGAGCTGTTTTTT
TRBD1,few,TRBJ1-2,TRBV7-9,CASSLAGTGGYGYTF,TGTGCCAGCAGCCTAGCCGGGACAGGGGGATATGGCTACACCTTC
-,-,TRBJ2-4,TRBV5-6,CASSLEGGAKNIQYF,TGTGCCAGCAGCTTGGAGGGGGGTGCCAAAAACATTCAGTACTTC
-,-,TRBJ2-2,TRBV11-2,CASSARDGHTGELFF,TGTGCCAGCAGCGCCAGGGACGGACACACCGGGGAGCTGTTTTTT
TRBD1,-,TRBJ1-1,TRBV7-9,CASQDREGTEAFF,TGTGCCAGCCAGGACAGGGAAGGGACTGAAGCTTTCTTT
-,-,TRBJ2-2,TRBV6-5,CASSYSARGYTGELFF,TGTGCCAGCAGTTACTCGGCAAGGGGGTACACCGGGGAGCTGTTTTTT
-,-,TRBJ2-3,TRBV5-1,CASSLGDHPTDTQYF,TGCGCCAGCAGCTTGGGCGACCATCCCACAGATACGCAGTATTTT
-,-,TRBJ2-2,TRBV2,CASYYPGSPNTGELFF,TGTGCCAGCTATTACCCCGGAAGCCCGAACACCGGGGAGCTGTTTTTT
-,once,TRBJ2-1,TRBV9,CASSTRSGQGPGLSSYNEQFF,-
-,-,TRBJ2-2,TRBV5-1,CASSSGRILRNTGELFF,TGCGCCAGCAGCTCGGGACGGATACTTCGGAACACCGGGGAGCTGTTTTTT
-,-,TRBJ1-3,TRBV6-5,CASTKSIRDTIYF,TGTGCCAGCACGAAGTCGATAAGAGACACCATATATTTT
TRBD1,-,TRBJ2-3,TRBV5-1,CATGTGGNLADTQYF,TGCGCCACCGGGACAGGGGGCAATTTGGCAGATACGCAGTATTTT